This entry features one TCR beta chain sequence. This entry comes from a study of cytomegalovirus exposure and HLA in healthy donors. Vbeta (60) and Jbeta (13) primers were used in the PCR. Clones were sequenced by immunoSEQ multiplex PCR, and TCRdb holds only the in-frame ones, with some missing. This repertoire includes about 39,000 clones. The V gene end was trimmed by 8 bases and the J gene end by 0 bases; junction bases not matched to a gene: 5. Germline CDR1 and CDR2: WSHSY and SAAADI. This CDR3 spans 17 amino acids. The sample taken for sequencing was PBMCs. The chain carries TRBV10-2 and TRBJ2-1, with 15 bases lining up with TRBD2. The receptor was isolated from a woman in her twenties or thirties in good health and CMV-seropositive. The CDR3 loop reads CASLGLAGGNSYNEQFF. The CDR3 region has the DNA TGCGCCAGCCTGGGACTAGCGGGGGGTAACTCCTACAATGAGCAGTTCTTC.